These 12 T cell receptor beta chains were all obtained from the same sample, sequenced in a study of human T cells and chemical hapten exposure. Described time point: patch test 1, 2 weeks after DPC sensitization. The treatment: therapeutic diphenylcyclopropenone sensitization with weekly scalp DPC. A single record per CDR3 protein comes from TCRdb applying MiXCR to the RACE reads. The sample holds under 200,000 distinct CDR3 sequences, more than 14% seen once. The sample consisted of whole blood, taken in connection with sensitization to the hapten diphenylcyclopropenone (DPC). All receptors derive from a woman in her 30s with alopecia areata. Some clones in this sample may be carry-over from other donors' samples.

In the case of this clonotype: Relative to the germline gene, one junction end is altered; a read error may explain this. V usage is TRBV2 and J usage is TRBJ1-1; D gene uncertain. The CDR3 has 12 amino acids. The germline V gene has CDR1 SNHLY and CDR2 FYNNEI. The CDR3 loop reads CASSEGFRPQRF. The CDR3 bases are TGTGCCAGCAGTGAAGGTTTCCGGCCTCAACGATTT.

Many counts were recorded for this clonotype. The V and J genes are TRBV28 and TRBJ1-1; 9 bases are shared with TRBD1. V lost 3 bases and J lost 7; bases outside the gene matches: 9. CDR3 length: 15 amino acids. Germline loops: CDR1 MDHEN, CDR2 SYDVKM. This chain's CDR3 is CASSFVGTGRNEAFF. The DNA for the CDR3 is TGTGCCAGCAGTTTCGTCGGGACAGGGAGGAATGAAGCTTTCTTT.

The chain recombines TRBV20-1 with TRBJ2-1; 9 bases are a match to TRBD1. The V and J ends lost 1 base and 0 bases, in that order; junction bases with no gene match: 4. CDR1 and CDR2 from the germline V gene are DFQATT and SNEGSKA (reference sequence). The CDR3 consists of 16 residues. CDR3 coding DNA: TGCAGTGCTAGAGGGGGGACAGGGCTCTCCTACAATGAGCAGTTCTTC. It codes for CSARGGTGLSYNEQFF.

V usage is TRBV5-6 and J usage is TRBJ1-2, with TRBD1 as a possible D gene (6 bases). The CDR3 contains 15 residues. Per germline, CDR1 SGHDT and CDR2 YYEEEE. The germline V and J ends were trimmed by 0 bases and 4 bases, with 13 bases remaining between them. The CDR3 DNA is TGTGCCAGCAGCTTGGGGATCGGACAGACCTATGGCTACACCTTC. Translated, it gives CASSLGIGQTYGYTF.

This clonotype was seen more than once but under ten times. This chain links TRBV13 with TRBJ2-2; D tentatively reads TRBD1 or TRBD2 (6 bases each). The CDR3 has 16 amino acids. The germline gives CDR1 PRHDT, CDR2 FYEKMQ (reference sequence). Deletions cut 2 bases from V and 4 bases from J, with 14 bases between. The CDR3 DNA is TGTGCCAGCAGCTTATGGGGGGCCCGTTTCACCGGGGAGCTGTTTTTT. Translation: CASSLWGARFTGELFF.

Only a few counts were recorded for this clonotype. The CDR3 sequence is CSARDPQRSSYEQYF. In nucleotides, the CDR3 is TGCAGTGCTAGAGATCCCCAGCGGAGCTCCTACGAGCAGTACTTC. The chain employs TRBV20-1 and TRBJ2-7; possibly TRBD2 for D (5 bases). Germline CDR1 is DFQATT and CDR2 is SNEGSKA (reference sequence). The CDR3 runs to 15 residues. The V and J ends lost 0 bases and 0 bases respectively, with 12 bases between them.

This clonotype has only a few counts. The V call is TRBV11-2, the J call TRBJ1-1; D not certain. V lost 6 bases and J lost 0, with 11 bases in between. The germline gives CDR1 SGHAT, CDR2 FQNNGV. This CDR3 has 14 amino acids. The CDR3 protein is CASRALQLNTEAFF. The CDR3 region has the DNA TGTGCCAGCAGAGCGCTACAGTTGAACACTGAAGCTTTCTTT. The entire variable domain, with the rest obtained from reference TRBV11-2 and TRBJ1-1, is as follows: EAGVAQSPRYKIIEKRQSVAFWCNPISGHATLYWYQQILGQGPKLLIQFQNNGVVDDSQLPKDRFSAERLKGVDSTLKIQPAKLEDSAVYLCASRALQLNTEAFFGQGTRLTVV.

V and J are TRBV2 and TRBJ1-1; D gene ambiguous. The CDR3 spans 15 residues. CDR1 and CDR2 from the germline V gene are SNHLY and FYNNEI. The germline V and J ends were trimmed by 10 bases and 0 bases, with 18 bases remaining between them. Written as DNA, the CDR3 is TGTGCCATCACGGGCGGCAGTTACATGAACACTGAAGCTTTCTTT. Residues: CAITGGSYMNTEAFF.

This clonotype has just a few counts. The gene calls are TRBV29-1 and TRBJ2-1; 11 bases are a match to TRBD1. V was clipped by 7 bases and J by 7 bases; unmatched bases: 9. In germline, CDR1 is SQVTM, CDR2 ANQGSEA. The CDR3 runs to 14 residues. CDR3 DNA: TGCAGCGCCGATGGGACAGGGGGGACGAATGAGCAGTTCTTC. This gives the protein CSADGTGGTNEQFF.

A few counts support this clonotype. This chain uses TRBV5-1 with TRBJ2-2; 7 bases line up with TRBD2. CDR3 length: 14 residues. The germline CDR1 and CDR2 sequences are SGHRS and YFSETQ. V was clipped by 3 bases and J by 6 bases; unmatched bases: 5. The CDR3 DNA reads TGCGCCAGCAGCTATCTGACTAGCTCCGGGGAGCTGTTTTTT. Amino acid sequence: CASSYLTSSGELFF.

The CDR3 protein is CASSPGTGISTDTQYF. In nucleotides, the CDR3 is TGTGCCAGCAGCCCAGGGACAGGGATTAGCACAGATACGCAGTATTTT. The J gene is TRBJ2-3, the V gene TRBV11-3; 9 bases match TRBD1. Germline V gives CDR1 SGHNT, CDR2 YENEEA. The CDR3 extends over 16 amino acids. After removal of 5 bases from V and 0 bases from J, the junction contained 6 bases not matched to a gene.

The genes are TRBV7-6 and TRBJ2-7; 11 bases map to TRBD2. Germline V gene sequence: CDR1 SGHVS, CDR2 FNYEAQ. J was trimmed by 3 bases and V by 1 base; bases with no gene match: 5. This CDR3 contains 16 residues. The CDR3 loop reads CASSLDASGGFYEQYF. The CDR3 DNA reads TGTGCCAGCAGCTTAGATGCTAGCGGGGGGTTCTACGAGCAGTACTTC.